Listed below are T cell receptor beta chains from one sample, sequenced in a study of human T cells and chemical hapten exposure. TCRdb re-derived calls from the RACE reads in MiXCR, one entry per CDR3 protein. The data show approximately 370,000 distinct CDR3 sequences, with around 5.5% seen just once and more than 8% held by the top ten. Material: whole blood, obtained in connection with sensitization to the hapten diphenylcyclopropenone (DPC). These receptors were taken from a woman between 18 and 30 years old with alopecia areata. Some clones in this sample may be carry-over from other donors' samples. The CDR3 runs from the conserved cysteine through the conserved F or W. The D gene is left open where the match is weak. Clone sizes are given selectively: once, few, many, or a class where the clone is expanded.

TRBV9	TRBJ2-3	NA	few	CASSVSQGGPPDTQYF	TGTGCCAGCAGCGTAAGTCAGGGGGGGCCGCCAGATACGCAGTATTTT
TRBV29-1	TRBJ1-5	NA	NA	CSVLWGGQAANQPQHF	TGCAGCGTCCTGTGGGGAGGGCAGGCCGCGAATCAGCCCCAGCATTTT
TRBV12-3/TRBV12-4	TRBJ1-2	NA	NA	CASRADTNYGYTF	TGTGCCAGCAGAGCGGACACGAACTATGGCTACACCTTC
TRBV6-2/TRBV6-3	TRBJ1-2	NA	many	CASSDPRGDIYGYTF	TGTGCCAGCAGCGACCCGCGCGGTGATATCTATGGCTACACCTTC
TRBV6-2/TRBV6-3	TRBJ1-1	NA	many	CASSYGRVSPEAFF	TGTGCCAGCAGCTACGGGAGGGTGAGCCCTGAAGCTTTCTTT
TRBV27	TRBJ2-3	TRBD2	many	CASSLVLAGGPDTQYF	TGTGCCAGCAGTTTAGTGCTAGCGGGGGGGCCAGATACGCAGTATTTT
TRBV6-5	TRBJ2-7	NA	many	CASSPQGWDHEQYF	TGTGCCAGCAGCCCACAGGGTTGGGACCACGAGCAGTACTTC
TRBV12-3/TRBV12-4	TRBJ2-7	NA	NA	CASRSQGLSYEQYF	TGTGCCAGCAGATCACAGGGCCTATCCTACGAGCAGTACTTC
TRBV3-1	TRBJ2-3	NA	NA	CASSQVPGPHTQYF	TGTGCCAGCAGCCAAGTCCCAGGGCCCCATACGCAGTATTTT
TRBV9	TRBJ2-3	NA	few	CASSVTADTDTQYF	TGTGCCAGCAGCGTAACAGCGGACACAGATACGCAGTATTTT
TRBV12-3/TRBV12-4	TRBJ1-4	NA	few	CASSARGVATNEKLFF	TGTGCCAGCAGTGCCAGGGGAGTTGCAACTAATGAAAAACTGTTTTTT
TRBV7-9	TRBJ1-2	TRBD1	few	CASSQGEGGYTF	TGTGCCAGCAGCCAGGGGGAAGGTGGCTACACCTTC
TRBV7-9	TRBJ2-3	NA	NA	CASSLGLASEPDTQYF	TGTGCCAGCAGCTTAGGTCTAGCATCTGAACCAGATACGCAGTATTTT
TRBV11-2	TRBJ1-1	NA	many	CASSNTESTEAFF	TGTGCCAGCAGTAACACGGAGAGCACTGAAGCTTTCTTT
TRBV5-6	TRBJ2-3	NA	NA	CASCKGWADTQYF	TGTGCCAGCTGTAAGGGGTGGGCAGATACGCAGTATTTT
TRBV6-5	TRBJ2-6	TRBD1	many	CASSSTTGGGVGANVLTF	TGTGCCAGCAGTTCCACAACAGGGGGAGGAGTTGGGGCCAACGTCCTGACTTTC
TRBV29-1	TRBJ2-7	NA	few	CSVDWGAREQYF	TGCAGCGTTGATTGGGGGGCTCGAGAGCAGTACTTC
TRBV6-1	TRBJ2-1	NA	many	CASSPPRTPGDEQFF	TGTGCCAGCAGTCCCCCCAGGACCCCCGGAGATGAGCAGTTCTTC
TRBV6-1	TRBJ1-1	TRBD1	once	CASSPGQAGRDTEAFF	TGTGCCAGCAGTCCCGGACAGGCGGGACGGGACACTGAAGCTTTCTTT
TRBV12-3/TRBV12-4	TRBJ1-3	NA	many	CASSPPHSGNTIYF	TGTGCCAGCAGTCCCCCCCATTCTGGAAACACCATATATTTT
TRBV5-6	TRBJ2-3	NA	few	CASSFGGAGVTDTQYF	TGTGCCAGCAGCTTCGGAGGGGCAGGTGTCACAGATACGCAGTATTTT
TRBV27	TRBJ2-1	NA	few	CASSLYYLAGAYNEQFF	TGTGCCAGCAGTTTATACTACCTGGCGGGGGCGTACAATGAGCAGTTCTTC
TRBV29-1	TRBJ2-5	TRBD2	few	CSAGLANQETQYF	TGCAGCGCGGGACTAGCGAACCAAGAGACCCAGTACTTC
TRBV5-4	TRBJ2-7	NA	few	CASSPKDGSYEQYF	TGTGCCAGCAGCCCGAAGGACGGTTCCTACGAGCAGTACTTC
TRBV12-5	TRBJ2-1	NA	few	CASGLVPGDSSNYNEQFF	TGTGCTAGTGGTTTGGTACCGGGGGACAGTTCGAACTACAATGAGCAGTTCTTC
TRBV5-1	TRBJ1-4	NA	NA	CASSLAKSEEKLFF	TGCGCCAGCAGCTTGGCGAAAAGTGAAGAAAAACTGTTTTTT
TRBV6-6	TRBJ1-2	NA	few	CATLTKGTHYDYGYTF	TGTGCTACCCTTACAAAAGGGACGCATTACGACTATGGCTACACCTTC
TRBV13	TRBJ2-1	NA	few	CASSLNPDEQFF	TGTGCCAGCAGCCTTAACCCGGATGAGCAGTTCTTC
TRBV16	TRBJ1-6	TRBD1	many	CASSHRTGVNSPLHF	TGTGCCAGCAGCCACAGGACAGGGGTTAATTCACCCCTCCACTTT
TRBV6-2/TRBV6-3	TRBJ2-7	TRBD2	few	CASSRGLAEQYF	TGTGCCAGCAGTAGAGGACTAGCGGAGCAGTACTTC
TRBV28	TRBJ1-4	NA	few	CASRQGVEEKLFF	TGTGCCAGCAGGCAAGGGGTTGAAGAAAAACTGTTTTTT
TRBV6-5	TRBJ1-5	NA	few	CASSPLQGYQPQHF	TGTGCCAGCAGTCCCCTTCAGGGATATCAGCCCCAGCATTTT
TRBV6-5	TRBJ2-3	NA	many	CASSYSRVTYF	TGTGCCAGCAGTTACTCGAGGGTCACGTATTTT
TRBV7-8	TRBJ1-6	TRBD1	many	CASSSRDRGRDSPLHF	TGTGCCAGCAGCTCCAGAGACAGGGGACGGGATTCACCCCTCCACTTT
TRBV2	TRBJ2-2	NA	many	CASSDGTYFTGELFF	TGTGCCAGCAGCGACGGGACGTATTTTACCGGGGAGCTGTTTTTT
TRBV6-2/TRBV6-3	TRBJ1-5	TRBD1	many	CASRATGAYQPQHF	TGTGCCAGCAGAGCTACAGGGGCCTATCAGCCCCAGCATTTT
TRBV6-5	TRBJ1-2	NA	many	CASSQGPGYGYTF	TGTGCCAGCAGTCAAGGGCCTGGCTATGGCTACACCTTC
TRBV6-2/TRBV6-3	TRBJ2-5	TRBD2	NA	CASSYSGLVGETQYF	TGTGCCAGCAGTTACTCCGGACTAGTAGGAGAGACCCAGTACTTC
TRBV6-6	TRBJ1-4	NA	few	CASSYPGEKLFF	TGTGCCAGCAGTTATCCCGGTGAAAAACTGTTTTTT
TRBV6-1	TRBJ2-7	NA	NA	CASKWSPQDSYEQYF	TGTGCCAGCAAATGGAGCCCACAAGACTCCTACGAGCAGTACTTC
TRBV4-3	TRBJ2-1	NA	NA	CASSQGGGGGEQFF	TGCGCCAGCAGCCAAGGAGGGGGGGGCGGTGAGCAGTTCTTC
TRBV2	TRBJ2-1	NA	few	CASSVWANEQFF	TGTGCCAGCAGTGTCTGGGCGAATGAGCAGTTCTTC
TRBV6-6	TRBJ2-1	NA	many	CASTSRYPRGEQFF	TGTGCCAGCACTTCGCGGTATCCTCGGGGTGAGCAGTTCTTC
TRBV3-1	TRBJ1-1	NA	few	CASSQDWDTEAFF	TGTGCCAGCAGCCAAGATTGGGATACTGAAGCTTTCTTT
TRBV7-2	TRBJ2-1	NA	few	CASSLVRDGVEFF	TGTGCCAGCAGCTTAGTGAGGGACGGAGTGGAGTTCTTC
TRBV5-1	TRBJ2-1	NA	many	CASSLEDVHNEQFF	TGCGCCAGCAGCTTGGAGGACGTCCACAATGAGCAGTTCTTC
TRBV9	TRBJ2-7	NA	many	CASSVEGNYEQYF	TGTGCCAGCAGCGTGGAAGGGAACTACGAGCAGTACTTC
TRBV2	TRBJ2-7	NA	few	CASTQSAEAYEQYF	TGTGCCAGCACCCAAAGTGCGGAAGCCTACGAGCAGTACTTC
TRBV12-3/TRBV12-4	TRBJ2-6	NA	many	CASSYGTTSGANVLTF	TGTGCCAGCAGTTATGGGACAACCTCTGGGGCCAACGTCCTGACTTTC
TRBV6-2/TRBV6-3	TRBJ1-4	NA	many	CASSLEQRDEKLFF	TGTGCCAGCAGTTTGGAACAACGTGATGAAAAACTGTTTTTT